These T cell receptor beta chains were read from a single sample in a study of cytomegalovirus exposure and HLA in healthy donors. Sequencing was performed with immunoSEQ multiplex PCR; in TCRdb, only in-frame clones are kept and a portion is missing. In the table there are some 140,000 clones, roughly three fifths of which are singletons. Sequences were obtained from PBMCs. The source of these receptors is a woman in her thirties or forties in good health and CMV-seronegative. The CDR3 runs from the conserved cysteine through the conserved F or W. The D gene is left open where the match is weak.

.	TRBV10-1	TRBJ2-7	CASSRRVPFSYEQYF
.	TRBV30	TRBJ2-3	CAWDPRGTDTQYF
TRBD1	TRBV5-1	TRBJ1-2	CASSSGGGRGTYGYTF
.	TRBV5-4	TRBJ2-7	CASSLPGAEQYF
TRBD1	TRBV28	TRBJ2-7	CASSSNTWTGGYEQYF
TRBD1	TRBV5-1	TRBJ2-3	CASSSGQGRLTDTQYF
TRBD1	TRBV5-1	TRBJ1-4	CASSLGPGQGGEKLFF
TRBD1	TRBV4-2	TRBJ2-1	CASSRVGTGFSNEQFF
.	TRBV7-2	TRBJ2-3	CASSLPSRQGMYTDTQYF
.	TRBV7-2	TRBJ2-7	CASSLAPPIYEQYF
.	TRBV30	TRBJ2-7	CAWSFQSGTEEYF
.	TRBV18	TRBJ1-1	CASSPGQYVNTEAFF
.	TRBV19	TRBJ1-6	CASSIGGVYNSPLHF
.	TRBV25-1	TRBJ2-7	CASSDWRSPDEQYF
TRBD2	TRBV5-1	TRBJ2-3	CASSYGLAARTDTQYF
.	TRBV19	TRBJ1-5	CASSMAFGNQPQHF
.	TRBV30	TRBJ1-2	CAWSRGKQEGYTF
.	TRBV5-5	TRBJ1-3	CASSLPSSGNTIYF
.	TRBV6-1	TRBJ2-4	CASSDLSGNYKNIQYF
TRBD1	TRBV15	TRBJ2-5	CATSRQEGATQYF
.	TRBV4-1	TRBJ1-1	CASSQRTGGPTEAFF
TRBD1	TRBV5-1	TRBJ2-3	CASSLENRGRITDTQYF
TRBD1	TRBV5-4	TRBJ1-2	CASSLVGQGSGYTF
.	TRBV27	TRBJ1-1	CASSLRTSGGNTEAFF
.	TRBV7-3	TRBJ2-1	CASSSTYSPEGNEQFF
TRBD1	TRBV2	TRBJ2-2	CASSGVTGFAGELFF
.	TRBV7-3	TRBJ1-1	CASSLAGYTEAFF
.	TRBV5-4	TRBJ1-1	CASSKTVNTEAFF
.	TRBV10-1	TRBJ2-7	CASSGTPGRYEQYF
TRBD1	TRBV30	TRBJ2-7	CAGRTGTGNYEQYF
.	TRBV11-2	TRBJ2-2	CASSLAQITGELFF
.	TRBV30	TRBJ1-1	CAWSQGSGRAFF
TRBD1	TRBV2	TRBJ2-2	CASSETGGVIGELFF
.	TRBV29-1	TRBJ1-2	CSVEIRVRSYGYTF
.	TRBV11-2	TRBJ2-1	CASSRANEQFF
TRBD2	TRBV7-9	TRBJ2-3	CASSFLAGMADTQYF
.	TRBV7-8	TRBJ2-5	CASSLGIATQYF
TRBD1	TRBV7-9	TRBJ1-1	CASSKQGAITEAFF
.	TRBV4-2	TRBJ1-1	CASSQPTVGQTEAFF
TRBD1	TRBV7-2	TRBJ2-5	CASSLTGEETQYF
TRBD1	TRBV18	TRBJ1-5	CASSLGQGVQPQHF
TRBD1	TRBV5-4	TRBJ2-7	CASSRKNQGAPYEQYF
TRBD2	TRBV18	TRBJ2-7	CASWPGGTRHEQYF
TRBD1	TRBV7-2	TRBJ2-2	CASSLFGQGAGELFF
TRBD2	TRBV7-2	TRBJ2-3	CASSSTSGGPRDTQYF
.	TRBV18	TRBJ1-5	CASSLGRDSNQPQHF
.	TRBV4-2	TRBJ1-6	CASSQELILANSPLHF
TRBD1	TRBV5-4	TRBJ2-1	CASSSGQAAHNEQFF
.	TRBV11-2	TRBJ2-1	CASSSRPRNEQFF
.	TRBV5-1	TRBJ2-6	CASSLGGRGVHLSGANVLTF
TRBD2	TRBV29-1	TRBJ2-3	CSVGGLAGGSSYLTDTQYF
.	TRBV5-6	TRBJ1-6	CASSLAGLNSPLHF